These 14 T cell receptor beta chains originate from one sample sequenced in a study of technical replicates of blood from a handful of donors. Using immunoSEQ multiplex PCR, the repertoire was profiled, and TCRdb retains in-frame clones only, with some absent. The sample carries around 67,000 clones, approximately 86% recorded once. The sequenced sample consisted of PBMCs. These receptors originate from a human donor in good health. Some clones in this sample may be carry-over from other donors' samples.

J is TRBJ2-1 and V is TRBV2; D remains unclear. CDR1 is SNHLY, CDR2 FYNNEI, per germline. With 5 bases removed from V and 4 bases from J, the gap between germline ends came to 9 bases. The CDR3 runs to 13 residues. Here the CDR3 reads CASSSAFYNEQFF. The CDR3 DNA follows: TGTGCCAGCAGTTCAGCGTTTTACAATGAGCAGTTCTTC.

V is TRBV27 and J is TRBJ1-4, with D hard to call. Germline CDR1 and CDR2: MNHEY and SMNVEV (reference sequence). The CDR3 is 15 amino acids. The ends were cut back, 2 bases at V and 6 bases at J, with 13 bases in the middle. The CDR3 loop reads CASSLNKAAYEKLFF. The CDR3 coding sequence is TGTGCCAGCAGTTTAAACAAGGCGGCTTATGAAAAACTGTTTTTT. The entire variable domain, with the rest obtained from reference TRBV27 and TRBJ1-4, is as follows: EAQVTQNPRYLITVTGKKLTVTCSQNMNHEYMSWYRQDPGLGLRQIYYSMNVEVTDKGDVPEGYKVSRKEKRNFPLILESPSPNQTSLYFCASSLNKAAYEKLFFGSGTQLSVL.

This chain joins TRBV7-8 and TRBJ1-2; a weak D match, TRBD1 (5 bases). Trimming pared 1 base from V and 5 bases from J, leaving 11 bases between. From germline, CDR1 is SGHVS and CDR2 FQNEAQ. This CDR3 has 14 amino acids. CDR3 in amino acids: CASSLGGGGYGYTF. The CDR3 nucleotides read TGTGCCAGCAGCTTAGGCGGGGGTGGGTATGGCTACACCTTC.

The J gene is TRBJ2-3, the V gene TRBV5-1; D is unclear. CDR3 size: 16 residues. Per the germline V gene, CDR1 is SGHRS and CDR2 is YFSETQ. Deletions cut 1 base from V and 0 bases from J, with 12 bases between. CDR3 amino acids: CASSLYSLPSTDTQYF. The CDR3 DNA reads as TGCGCCAGCAGCTTGTATTCCCTCCCCAGCACAGATACGCAGTATTTT. Filled out from reference TRBV5-1 and TRBJ2-3, the complete variable domain reads KAGVTQTPRYLIKTRGQQVTLSCSPISGHRSVSWYQQTPGQGLQFLFEYFSETQRNKGNFPGRFSGRQFSNSRSEMNVSTLELGDSALYLCASSLYSLPSTDTQYFGPGTRLTVL.

This chain joins TRBV11-2 and TRBJ2-3; TRBD1 aligns across 9 bases. Trimming at V came to 1 base and at J to 4 bases, leaving 9 bases not matched to a gene. The CDR3 extends over 17 amino acids. CDR1 is SGHAT and CDR2 is FQNNGV in the germline V gene. The CDR3 loop reads CASSLVGGGQGPDTQYF. The CDR3 bases are TGTGCCAGCAGCTTAGTTGGTGGTGGACAGGGGCCAGATACGCAGTATTTT.

The count of this clone is one. The V and J genes are TRBV7-8 and TRBJ1-6; tentative D call: TRBD1 (6 bases). V was clipped by 6 bases and J by 9 bases, with 18 bases between them. The CDR3 spans 15 residues. Germline values: CDR1 SGHVS, CDR2 FQNEAQ. The chain's CDR3 is CASSPQGSGGSPLHF. CDR3 in DNA: TGTGCCAGCAGTCCACAGGGTTCGGGAGGTTCACCCCTCCACTTT.

This clone appeared once. V and J are TRBV7-2 and TRBJ2-5; 7 positions agree with TRBD1. Looked up from germline, CDR1 is SGHTA and CDR2 is FQGNSA. CDR3 length: 15 amino acids. J was trimmed by 2 bases and V by 4 bases; bases with no gene match: 7. The CDR3 region is CASSYYRGLQETQYF. The CDR3 coding sequence is TGTGCCAGCAGCTATTACAGGGGCCTTCAAGAGACCCAGTACTTC.

The rearrangement joins TRBV30 to TRBJ1-6; 9 bases agree with TRBD1. CDR1 GTSNPN and CDR2 SVGIG come from the germline V gene (reference sequence). V shed 5 bases and J 10 bases; nucleotides not matched to a gene: 6. The CDR3 has 13 amino acids. The CDR3 DNA follows: TGTGCCTGGGCGGGACAGGGCAACTCACCCCTCCACTTT. This codes for CAWAGQGNSPLHF.

The chain uses TRBV7-2 and TRBJ2-5; no firm D call. Trimming cost V 7 bases and J 5 bases, with 8 bases left between them. This CDR3 region has 11 residues. Looked up from germline, CDR1 is SGHTA and CDR2 is FQGNSA. CDR3 nucleotide sequence: TGTGCCAGCACCTCCCGTGAGACCCAGTACTTC. It encodes CASTSRETQYF.

The V and J genes are TRBV7-9 and TRBJ1-4, with a possible D match to TRBD1 (5 bases). Germline V gives CDR1 SEHNR, CDR2 FQNEAQ (reference sequence). Trimming stripped 7 bases from V and 7 bases from J, with 16 bases between. The CDR3 runs to 14 residues. CDR3 sequence reads: CASTQGRVGEKLFF. The DNA of the CDR3 is TGTGCCAGCACCCAAGGCAGGGTGGGTGAAAAACTGTTTTTT.

This clone came up once. J is TRBJ1-6 and V is TRBV19; weak D call: TRBD1 (6 bases). The CDR3 runs to 18 residues. Germline-derived CDR1 and CDR2 are LNHDA and SQIVND (reference sequence). With 5 bases removed from V and 0 bases from J, the gap between germline ends came to 17 bases. CDR3: CASSLRDTHSSYNSPLHF. The CDR3 DNA reads TGTGCCAGTAGTTTACGGGACACTCACAGCTCCTATAATTCACCCCTCCACTTT.

A single count supports this clone. The rearrangement links TRBV11-2 to TRBJ2-7; 7 nucleotides line up with TRBD2. This CDR3 has 18 residues. V trimming: 5 bases; J trimming: 3 bases; junction bases outside the gene matches: 19. CDR1 is SGHAT, CDR2 FQNNGV, per germline. The CDR3 DNA follows: TGTGCCAGCAGCCAACTCCCAAGTTGGGCTAGCGGAGACTACGAGCAGTACTTC. Its translation is CASSQLPSWASGDYEQYF.

This chain links TRBV23-1 with TRBJ2-7; possible D gene TRBD1, 5 bases. TRBV23-1 is designated an ORF whose function remains uncertain. Trimming left V 7 bases short and J 0 bases short, with 22 bases between. CDR3 length: 17 residues. CDR3 DNA: TGCGCCAGCAACGAATATGGGATTCCGACAGCCTCCTACGAGCAGTACTTC. Translating it yields CASNEYGIPTASYEQYF.

This clone was observed once. The V gene is TRBV2, the J gene TRBJ1-4, with 7 bases identical to TRBD1. J gave up 4 bases and V 6 bases, and 5 bases lay outside the gene matches. The germline gives CDR1 SNHLY, CDR2 FYNNEI. The CDR3 contains 14 residues. CDR3 in amino acids: CASREGQLNEKLFF. CDR3 bases: TGTGCCAGCAGGGAGGGACAGCTTAATGAAAAACTGTTTTTT.